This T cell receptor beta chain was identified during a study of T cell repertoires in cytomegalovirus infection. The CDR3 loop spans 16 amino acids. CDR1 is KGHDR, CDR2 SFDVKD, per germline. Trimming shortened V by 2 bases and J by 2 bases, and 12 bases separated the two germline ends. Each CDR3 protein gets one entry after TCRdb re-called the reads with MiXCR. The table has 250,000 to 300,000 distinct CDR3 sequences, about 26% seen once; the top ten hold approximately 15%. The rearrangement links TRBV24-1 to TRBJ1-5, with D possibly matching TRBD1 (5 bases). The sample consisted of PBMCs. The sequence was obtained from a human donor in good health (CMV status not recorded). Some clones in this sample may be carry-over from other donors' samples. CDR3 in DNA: TGTGCCACCAGTGATTCACGTAGGGGTGGCAATCAGCCCCAGCATTTT. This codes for CATSDSRRGGNQPQHF.